The clone carrying this T cell receptor beta chain has ten or more counts. The antigen is undetermined. The CDR3 regions of TCR beta were amplified from RNA transcripts. The primer set for the first-round RT-PCR of the TCR CDR3 was HTBI. TCRdb fed the multiplex PCR reads into MiXCR, producing one record per CDR3 protein. This table holds hundreds of thousands of distinct CDR3 sequences, around 38% found once. The data were taken from a study of T cells in Graves' hyperthyroidism and ophthalmopathy. Study context: Peripheral blood was collected at initial diagnosis, before any treatment.

Trimming took off 3 bases at V and 4 bases at J, with 9 bases between the two ends. Germline V gives CDR1 LNHDA, CDR2 SQIVND (reference sequence). The CDR3 is 13 residues long. Study-wide findings and caveats: Ophthalmopathy was model-predicted a median roughly 6.3 months pre-onset.

These patients, aged 18 to 65, had recently diagnosed hyperthyroidism lasting under 2 months. Researchers barred patients who had uncontrolled infection, other autoimmune disease, pregnancy or lactation. Sequencing was carried out using blood. The rearrangement links TRBV19 to TRBJ1-1; no reliable D call. This sequence originates from a man in his late teens or twenties with Graves' hyperthyroidism. The CDR3: CASSMSGFTEAFF. The CDR3 DNA reads as TGTGCCAGTAGTATGTCTGGGTTCACTGAAGCTTTCTTT.